The 21 T cell receptor beta chains listed next were all sequenced from one sample in a study of T cells after yellow fever vaccination (dated by TCRdb to the late 2010s). The sample's treatment or condition label, in plain terms: live attenuated yellow fever vaccine strain. Library preparation employed 5' RACE. Sequencing was performed on an Illumina NovaSeq 6000. TCRdb's own reprocessing of the public reads used fastp at Q25 and MiXCR and kept productive beta chains. Records with the same CDR3 protein are collapsed into one entry carrying the most frequent genes and DNA. For this sample the table gives some 260,000 distinct CDR3 sequences, of which about 5.2% were detected only once. Approximately 3.5% of the sample rests with the top ten. The sequencing used CD4+ T cells sorted from PBMCs, collected on the day of the yellow fever booster vaccination. These receptors were taken from a man between 18 and 29 years old who received the YFV17D yellow fever vaccine.

The chain recombines TRBV12-3 or TRBV12-4 with TRBJ1-1; 7 nucleotides align to TRBD1. This CDR3 is built from 14 residues. J lost 3 bases, V lost 2 bases, and 3 bases had no gene match. For the CDR3, the DNA is TGTGCCAGCAGTTTACAGGGGGTAGACACTGAAGCTTTCTTT. Translating gives CASSLQGVDTEAFF.

In its sample, this clonotype was seen many times. DNA for the CDR3: TGTGCCAGCAGCTTAGATCCGGGACAGGGTAGCGAGCAGTACTTC. This sequence encodes CASSLDPGQGSEQYF. This rearrangement joins TRBV11-2 to TRBJ2-7; 9 nucleotides line up with TRBD1. The CDR3 is 15 amino acids. Germline loops: CDR1 SGHAT, CDR2 FQNNGV. Trimming took 0 bases from V and 6 from J; bases not matched to a gene: 6.

This clonotype has only a few counts. This chain joins TRBV6-6 and TRBJ2-2; D tentatively fits TRBD1 or TRBD2 (5 bases each). The germline V and J ends were trimmed by 9 bases and 4 bases, with 24 bases remaining between them. The CDR3 length is 17 residues. Germline V CDR1 and CDR2: MNHNY, SVGAGI (reference sequence). CDR3 sequence: CARNGGGPYRGTGELFF. The CDR3 DNA reads TGTGCCAGAAACGGTGGGGGACCTTACCGGGGCACCGGGGAGCTGTTTTTT.

This clonotype appeared a few times. The CDR3 sequence: CASSSDQTYEQYV. In DNA, the CDR3 is TGTGCCAGCAGCTCCGACCAAACCTACGAGCAGTACGTC. The rearrangement links TRBV7-9 to TRBJ2-7; D is unclear. Trimming left V 4 bases short and J 2 bases short, with 9 bases between. Germline CDR1 SEHNR, CDR2 FQNEAQ (reference sequence). The CDR3 totals 13 residues.

In its sample, this clonotype was seen a few times. V is TRBV6-2 or TRBV6-3 and J is TRBJ1-5; no firm D call. The V gene's germline CDR1 is MNHEY and CDR2 SVGEGT. The CDR3 is 16 amino acids. Trimming cost V 2 bases and J 0 bases, with 11 bases left between them. The CDR3 DNA is TGTGCCAGCAGTTACAGGGAACGGTATAGCAATCAGCCCCAGCATTTT. This sequence encodes CASSYRERYSNQPQHF.

In its sample, this clonotype was seen many times. V gene TRBV5-1 combines with J gene TRBJ2-1; the D is unclear. Germline loops: CDR1 SGHRS, CDR2 YFSETQ. Trimming took 3 bases from V and 0 from J, leaving 10 bases between them. This CDR3 region has 15 residues. CDR3 protein: CASSSKESSYNEQFF. Here the CDR3 DNA reads TGCGCCAGCAGCTCGAAGGAGAGCTCCTACAATGAGCAGTTCTTC.

This chain connects TRBV7-2 to TRBJ2-5, with D perhaps TRBD1 (5 bases). The CDR3 consists of 15 residues. Germline CDR1 and CDR2: SGHTA and FQGNSA. Trimming removed 0 bases from V and 5 bases from J, with 13 bases in between. The CDR3 coding sequence is TGTGCCAGCAGCTTAGCTCCAGGGTTCGGGGAGACCCAGTACTTC. Translating gives CASSLAPGFGETQYF.

This chain connects TRBV20-1 to TRBJ1-2, with D hard to call. Deletions cut 4 bases from V and 6 bases from J, with 12 bases between. The germline CDR1 and CDR2 sequences are DFQATT and SNEGSKA (reference sequence). The CDR3 is made up of 12 amino acids. As DNA, the CDR3 is TGCAGTGCTACTCCTTGGTCGGATGGCTACACCTTC. Translation: CSATPWSDGYTF.

In this sample, this clonotype turned up a few times. The chain couples TRBV6-1 to TRBJ2-7; D is unresolved. CDR1 and CDR2 from the germline V gene are MNHNS and SASEGT. The CDR3 is made up of 15 amino acids. V dropped 1 base and J dropped 2 bases, with 12 bases sitting between them. CDR3 nucleotide sequence: TGTGCCAGCAGTGAAGATTTCGGGCCTACCTACGAGCAGTACTTC. Translating it yields CASSEDFGPTYEQYF.

This clonotype has a count of ten or more. The chain uses TRBV5-1 and TRBJ1-2; D gene uncertain. The CDR3 runs 15 residues. Germline V lookup: CDR1 SGHRS, CDR2 YFSETQ. Trimming pared 3 bases from V and 4 bases from J, leaving 16 bases between. CDR3 nucleotides: TGCGCCAGCAGCTCTGCCGCGGACGCCGTCTATGGCTACACCTTC. Translating gives CASSSAADAVYGYTF.

V gene TRBV24-1 combines with J gene TRBJ2-5; 8 nucleotides agree with TRBD2. The CDR3 has 15 amino acids. Losses at the gene ends were 4 bases for V and 5 bases for J; bases not matched to a gene: 8. Germline loops: CDR1 KGHDR, CDR2 SFDVKD. CDR3 DNA sequence: TGTGCCACCAGTGACCCCGGGGGGGGCGGTGAGACCCAGTACTTC. This translates into CATSDPGGGGETQYF.

This clonotype was seen many times. V is TRBV10-3 and J is TRBJ2-2, with D perhaps TRBD1 (6 bases). The CDR3 spans 14 residues. V lost 10 bases and J lost 7, with 19 bases in between. Per the germline V gene, CDR1 is ENHRY and CDR2 is SYGVKD. The CDR3 region is CATEQGYQGGELFF. For the CDR3, the DNA is TGTGCCACCGAACAGGGTTATCAGGGCGGGGAGCTGTTTTTT.

This clonotype was seen repeatedly, ten times or more. The genes are TRBV5-1 and TRBJ2-3; D is unclear. Trimming took 0 bases from V and 4 from J, leaving 9 bases between them. Germline CDR1 reads SGHRS; CDR2 reads YFSETQ. This CDR3 has 14 residues. This CDR3 reads CASSLGQVADTQYF. In nucleotides, the CDR3 is TGCGCCAGCAGCTTGGGCCAGGTAGCAGATACGCAGTATTTT.

This clonotype appeared many times. The chain is built from TRBV11-2 and TRBJ2-2; D ambiguous. The CDR3 covers 14 residues. Per germline, CDR1 SGHAT and CDR2 FQNNGV. V lost 1 base and J 4 bases, leaving 7 bases between the germline ends. The CDR3 spells CASSLGLITGELFF. CDR3 nucleotide sequence: TGTGCCAGCAGCTTAGGCCTTATCACCGGGGAGCTGTTTTTT. The full variable domain, in which reference TRBV11-2 and TRBJ2-2 provide the parts outside the CDR3, is EAGVAQSPRYKIIEKRQSVAFWCNPISGHATLYWYQQILGQGPKLLIQFQNNGVVDDSQLPKDRFSAERLKGVDSTLKIQPAKLEDSAVYLCASSLGLITGELFFGEGSRLTVL.

This clonotype came up many times. The rearrangement joins TRBV5-1 to TRBJ1-1; D unresolved. The CDR3 has 14 amino acids. Germline CDR1 is SGHRS and CDR2 is YFSETQ. With 2 bases removed from V and 1 base from J, the gap between germline ends came to 9 bases. The CDR3 is CASSFSGGNTEAFF. CDR3 nucleotides: TGCGCCAGCAGCTTTTCCGGAGGGAACACTGAAGCTTTCTTT. Supplemented by reference TRBV5-1 and TRBJ1-1, the full variable domain reads KAGVTQTPRYLIKTRGQQVTLSCSPISGHRSVSWYQQTPGQGLQFLFEYFSETQRNKGNFPGRFSGRQFSNSRSEMNVSTLELGDSALYLCASSFSGGNTEAFFGQGTRLTVV.

This clonotype has at least ten counts. The chain combines TRBV3-1 with TRBJ2-7; no firm D call. The V end lost 0 bases, the J end lost 2 bases, and 5 bases lay between the germline ends. From germline, CDR1 is LGHDT and CDR2 YNNKEL (reference sequence). CDR3 length equals 13 residues. In DNA form, the CDR3 reads TGTGCCAGCAGCCAAGATCACACCTACGAGCAGTACTTC. Its protein product is CASSQDHTYEQYF.

V usage is TRBV6-5 and J usage is TRBJ1-1, with D possibly matching TRBD1 (5 bases). V was pared by 8 bases and J by 1 base, with 14 bases between. Germline loops: CDR1 MNHEY, CDR2 SVGAGI. This CDR3 comprises 14 residues. The CDR3 sequence: CASLGRGTNTEAFF. The CDR3 nucleotides read TGTGCCAGCCTGGGGCGGGGGACGAACACTGAAGCTTTCTTT.

This clonotype showed up just a few times. The DNA for the CDR3 is TGTGCCAGCAGAATCCTAATGGGAGGGGGCCATCCGTCGGAGACCCAGTACTTC. Translating it yields CASRILMGGGHPSETQYF. This chain connects TRBV12-3 or TRBV12-4 to TRBJ2-5; D might be TRBD1 or TRBD2, each matching 7 bases. Trimming took 6 bases from V and 5 from J, leaving 28 bases between them. The CDR3 covers 18 residues.

This clonotype was observed at least ten times. V is TRBV5-1 and J is TRBJ2-1; 7 nucleotides agree with TRBD1. J gave up 9 bases and V 4 bases, and 10 bases lay outside the gene matches. This CDR3 is built from 14 residues. CDR1 and CDR2 from the germline V gene are SGHRS and YFSETQ. The CDR3 reads CASSQRQGGGEQFF. The CDR3 DNA is TGCGCCAGCAGCCAAAGACAGGGTGGCGGTGAGCAGTTCTTC.

The V and J genes are TRBV6-2 or TRBV6-3 and TRBJ2-1; 8 positions agree with TRBD2. V trimming: 8 bases; J trimming: 0 bases; junction bases outside the gene matches: 9. The germline gives CDR1 MNHEY, CDR2 SVGEGT. The CDR3 runs to 16 residues. The CDR3 loop is CASQLGRGSSYNEQFF. CDR3 nucleotides: TGTGCCAGCCAACTCGGGAGGGGAAGCTCCTACAATGAGCAGTTCTTC.

V and J are TRBV4-3 and TRBJ2-3; D is uncertain. Trimming removed 0 bases at V and 3 bases at J, with 16 bases between. The CDR3 runs to 17 residues. CDR1 and CDR2 from the germline V gene are LGHNA and YSLEER. The CDR3 nucleotides are TGCGCCAGCAGCCAAGACTGGGCGCCTGTGGGGACAGATACGCAGTATTTT. Protein: CASSQDWAPVGTDTQYF.